A single sample gave rise to the 10 T cell receptor beta chains below, sequenced in a study of blood T cell repertoires in COVID-19. Using immunoSEQ multiplex PCR, the repertoire was profiled, and TCRdb retains in-frame clones only, with some absent. The table includes roughly 74,000 clones, around nine tenths detected once. The sample consisted of peripheral blood. All receptors come from a woman aged 80 or over with active or convalescent COVID-19.

The chain has TRBV29-1 and TRBJ1-1; D gene unclear. CDR1 and CDR2 (germline): SQVTM, ANQGSEA. This CDR3 has 13 residues. The V and J ends lost 3 bases and 1 base respectively, with 9 bases between them. The DNA for the CDR3 is TGCAGCGTTGAGGTTACCGGGAACACTGAAGCTTTCTTT. This encodes CSVEVTGNTEAFF.

Concerning this clone: Other DNA sequences of this sample code for an identical CDR3. The chain is built from TRBV2 and TRBJ1-2, with D possibly matching TRBD1 (5 bases). Trimming removed 6 bases from V and 4 bases from J, with 9 bases in between. CDR3 length: 12 amino acids. Germline V gene data show CDR1 as SNHLY and CDR2 as FYNNEI. The CDR3 DNA is TGTGCCAGCAGACGCCAGGGCTATGGCTACACCTTC. Protein product: CASRRQGYGYTF. Full variable domain (outside the CDR3, taken from reference TRBV2 and TRBJ1-2): EPEVTQTPSHQVTQMGQEVILRCVPISNHLYFYWYRQILGQKVEFLVSFYNNEISEKSEIFDDQFSVERPDGSNFTLKIRSTKLEDSAMYFCASRRQGYGYTFGSGTRLTVV.

The chain combines TRBV19 with TRBJ2-2, with D perhaps TRBD1 (7 bases). Germline V gene lookup returns CDR1 LNHDA and CDR2 SQIVND (reference sequence). Trimming took off 5 bases at V and 5 bases at J, with 12 bases between the two ends. The CDR3 totals 14 residues. The CDR3 bases are TGTGCCAGTAGTGTGGCAGGGGGGACCGGGGAGCTGTTTTTT. This translates into CASSVAGGTGELFF.

The chain is built from TRBV21-1 and TRBJ2-3; the DNA was not compared with TRBD2, the D call given in the table. TRBV21-1 is a pseudogene. This CDR3 has 15 amino acids. This CDR3 reads CASLPSGTPEDTQYF. As DNA, the CDR3 is TGTGCCAGTCTACCGAGCGGGACTCCTGAGGATACGCAGTATTTT.

CDR3 nucleotides: TGTGCCAGCTCACACTCAGTTGTGGAGGGTAATAGCTACACCTTC. Translating it yields CASSHSVVEGNSYTF. The chain carries TRBV18 and TRBJ1-2; D uncertain. Germline CDR1 is KGHSH and CDR2 is LQKENI. The CDR3 sequence is 15 residues long. The V end lost 4 bases, the J end lost 9 bases, and 21 bases lay between the germline ends.

The gene calls are TRBV27 and TRBJ2-3; 7 bases fit TRBD2. Germline loops: CDR1 MNHEY, CDR2 SMNVEV (reference sequence). The CDR3 runs to 16 residues. J lost 0 bases, V lost 9 bases, and 12 bases had no gene match. This chain's CDR3 is CASHRRDYQSTDTQYF. Written as DNA, the CDR3 is TGTGCCAGTCACCGTCGGGACTACCAAAGCACAGATACGCAGTATTTT.

This chain connects TRBV11-2 to TRBJ2-1; 7 positions agree with TRBD1. V trimming: 5 bases; J trimming: 5 bases; junction bases outside the gene matches: 9. CDR1 and CDR2 from the germline V gene are SGHAT and FQNNGV. The CDR3 totals 15 residues. The CDR3 DNA reads TGTGCCAGCAGCACGCCTAGGGGGCGGCACAATGAGCAGTTCTTC. Translating it yields CASSTPRGRHNEQFF.

The chain recombines TRBV2 with TRBJ1-5; perhaps TRBD1 as D (5 bases). CDR3 length: 12 residues. Trimming removed 5 bases from V and 6 bases from J, with 8 bases in between. Germline CDR1 is SNHLY and CDR2 is FYNNEI. CDR3 DNA sequence: TGTGCCAGCAGTAGGGGCGGTCAGCCCCAGCATTTT. Protein product: CASSRGGQPQHF.

This clone has only a few counts. This rearrangement joins TRBV5-4 to TRBJ1-2, with 8 bases matching TRBD1. The CDR3 has 13 residues. The germline gives CDR1 SGHNT, CDR2 YYREEE (reference sequence). After removal of 5 bases from V and 7 bases from J, the junction contained 7 bases not matched to a gene. The CDR3 DNA is TGTGCCAGCAGTCGGGACAGGCAATCTGGCTACACCTTC. As protein: CASSRDRQSGYTF.

The chain couples TRBV4-2 to TRBJ2-7; 11 bases fit TRBD2. From germline, CDR1 is LGHNA and CDR2 YNFKEQ. Trimming took 1 base from V and 5 from J; bases not matched to a gene: 4. CDR3 length: 15 amino acids. The CDR3 DNA follows: TGTGCCAGCAGCCAAGGGGTAGCGGGAGGGCACGAGCAGTACTTC. Its protein product is CASSQGVAGGHEQYF.